This T cell receptor (beta chain) was captured by sequencing in a study of cytomegalovirus exposure and HLA in healthy donors. Study-level points and caveats: TRBV6-2, TRBV6-3 and other indistinguishable V segments were excluded. Cytomegalovirus-associated TCR beta chains were listed, numbering some 170. Reportedly, fewer N-insertions than the roughly 700-donor mean appeared in an Asian-associated ancestry cluster in a later analysis. TCR association rates varied by HLA locus in a later analysis, with DRB1 highest and HLA-C lowest.

The CDR3 is made up of 16 amino acids. The V and J ends lost 4 bases and 5 bases, in that order; junction bases with no gene match: 10. Looked up from germline, CDR1 is SGHRS and CDR2 is YFSETQ. The PCR ran on 60 Vbeta and 13 Jbeta primers. Only in-frame clones appear in the TCRdb table, and some are missing; sequencing was by immunoSEQ multiplex PCR. Altogether more than 110,000 clones are present, about two thirds being singletons, with the ten largest covering 2.1%. About this clone: Its antigen remains unidentified.

The sequenced material came from PBMCs. This chain connects TRBV5-1 to TRBJ2-2; 8 nucleotides agree with TRBD1. The receptor's source is a woman aged 55-70 years in good health and CMV-seropositive. The CDR3 loop is CASSLRPTGETGELFF. CDR3 DNA sequence: TGCGCCAGCAGCCTTAGGCCGACAGGGGAAACCGGGGAGCTGTTTTTT.